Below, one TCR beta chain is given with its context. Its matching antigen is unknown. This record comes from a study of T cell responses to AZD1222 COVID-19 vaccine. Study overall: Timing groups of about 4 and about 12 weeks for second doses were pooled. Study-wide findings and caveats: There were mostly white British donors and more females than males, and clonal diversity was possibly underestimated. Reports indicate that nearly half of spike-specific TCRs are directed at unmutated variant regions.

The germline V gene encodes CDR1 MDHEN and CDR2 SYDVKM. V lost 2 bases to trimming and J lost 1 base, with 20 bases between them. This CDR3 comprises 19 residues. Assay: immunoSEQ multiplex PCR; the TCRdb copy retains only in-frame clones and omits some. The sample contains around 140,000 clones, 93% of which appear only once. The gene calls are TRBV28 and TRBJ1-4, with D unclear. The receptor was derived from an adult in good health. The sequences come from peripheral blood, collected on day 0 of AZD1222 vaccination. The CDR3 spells CASSLTPSSLGRTNEKLFF. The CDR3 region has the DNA TGTGCCAGCAGTTTAACGCCCAGTAGCCTAGGGAGAACTAATGAAAAACTGTTTTTT.